This T cell receptor beta chain was captured by sequencing in a study of identical twins. TCRdb re-called the 5' RACE reads through MiXCR, storing one row per CDR3 protein. Of 1.5 million to 2 million distinct CDR3 sequences in the sample, 32% are singletons; the top ten hold roughly 0.3%. This clonotype has ten or more counts. The CDR3 runs 13 residues. Deletions cut 3 bases from V and 1 base from J, with 8 bases between. Germline V gene data show CDR1 as DFQATT and CDR2 as SNEGSKA (reference sequence). The chain joins TRBV20-1 to TRBJ2-3, with D maybe TRBD2 (5 bases). Sequencing input: cord blood. This clonotype was sampled from a newborn girl in good health. The CDR3 DNA follows: TGCAGTGCTAGGGTTAGCGGCACAGATACGCAGTATTTT. This encodes CSARVSGTDTQYF.